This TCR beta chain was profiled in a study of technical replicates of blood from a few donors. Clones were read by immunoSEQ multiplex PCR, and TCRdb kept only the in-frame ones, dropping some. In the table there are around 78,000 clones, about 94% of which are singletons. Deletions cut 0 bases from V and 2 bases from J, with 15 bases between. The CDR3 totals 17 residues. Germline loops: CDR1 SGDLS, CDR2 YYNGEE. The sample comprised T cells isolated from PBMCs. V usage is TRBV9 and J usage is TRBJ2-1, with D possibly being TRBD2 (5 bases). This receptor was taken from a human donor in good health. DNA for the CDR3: TGTGCCAGCAGCGTAGATCTCCGGACTCTCGCCTACAATGAGCAGTTCTTC. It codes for CASSVDLRTLAYNEQFF.